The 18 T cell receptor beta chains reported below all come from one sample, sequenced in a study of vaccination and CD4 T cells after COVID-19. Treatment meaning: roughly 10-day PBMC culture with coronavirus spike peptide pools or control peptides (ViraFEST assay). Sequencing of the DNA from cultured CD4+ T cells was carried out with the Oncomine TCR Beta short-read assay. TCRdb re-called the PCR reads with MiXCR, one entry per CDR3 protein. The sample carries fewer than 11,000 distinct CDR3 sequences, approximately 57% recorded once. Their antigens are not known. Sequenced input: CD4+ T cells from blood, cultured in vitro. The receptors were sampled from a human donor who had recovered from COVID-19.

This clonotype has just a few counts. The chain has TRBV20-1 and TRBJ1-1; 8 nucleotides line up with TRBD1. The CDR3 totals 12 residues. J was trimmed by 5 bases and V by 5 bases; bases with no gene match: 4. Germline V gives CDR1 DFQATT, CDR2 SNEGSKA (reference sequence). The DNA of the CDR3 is TGCAGTGCTGGACAGGGAACAACTGAAGCTTTCTTT. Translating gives CSAGQGTTEAFF.

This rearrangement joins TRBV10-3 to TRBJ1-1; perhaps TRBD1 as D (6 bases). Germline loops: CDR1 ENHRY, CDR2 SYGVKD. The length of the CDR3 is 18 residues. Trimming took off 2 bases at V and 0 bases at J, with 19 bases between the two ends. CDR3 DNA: TGTGCCATCAGTGAGGGGGGGGCAGGGCAGATTCTGAACACTGAAGCTTTCTTT. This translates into CAISEGGAGQILNTEAFF.

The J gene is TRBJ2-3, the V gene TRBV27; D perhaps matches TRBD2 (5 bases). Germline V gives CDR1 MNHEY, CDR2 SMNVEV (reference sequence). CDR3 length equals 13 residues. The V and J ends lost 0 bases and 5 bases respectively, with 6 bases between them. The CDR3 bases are TGTGCCAGCAGTTTATCGGGGAGAGATACGCAGTATTTT. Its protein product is CASSLSGRDTQYF.

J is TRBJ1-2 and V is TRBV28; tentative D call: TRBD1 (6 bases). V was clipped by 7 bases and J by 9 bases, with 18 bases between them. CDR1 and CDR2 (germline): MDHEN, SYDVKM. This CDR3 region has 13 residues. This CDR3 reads CASMLQGTGSYTF. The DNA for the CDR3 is TGTGCCAGCATGCTACAGGGCACAGGGAGCTACACCTTC.

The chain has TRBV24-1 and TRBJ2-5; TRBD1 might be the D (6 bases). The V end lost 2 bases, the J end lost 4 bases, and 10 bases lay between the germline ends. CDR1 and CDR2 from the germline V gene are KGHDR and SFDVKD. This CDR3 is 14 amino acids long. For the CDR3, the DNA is TGTGCCACCAGTGATTCCCCCAGGGGAGAGACCCAGTACTTC. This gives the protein CATSDSPRGETQYF.

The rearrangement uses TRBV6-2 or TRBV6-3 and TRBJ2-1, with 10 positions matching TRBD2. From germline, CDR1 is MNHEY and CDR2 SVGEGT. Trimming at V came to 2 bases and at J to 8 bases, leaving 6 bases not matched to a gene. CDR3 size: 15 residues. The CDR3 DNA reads TGTGCCAGCAGTTACAGGTCTAGCGGGAGTTATGAGCAGTTCTTC. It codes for CASSYRSSGSYEQFF.

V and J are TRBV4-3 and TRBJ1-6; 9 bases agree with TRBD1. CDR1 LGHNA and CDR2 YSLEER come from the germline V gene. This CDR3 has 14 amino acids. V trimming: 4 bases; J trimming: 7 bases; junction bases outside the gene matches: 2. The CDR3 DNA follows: TGCGCCAGCAGCCCGGGACAGGGCAATTCACCCCTCCACTTT. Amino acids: CASSPGQGNSPLHF.

The CDR3 protein is CASRLLPGDGTDTQYF. The CDR3 DNA reads as TGTGCCAGCAGACTGCTCCCAGGCGATGGCACAGATACGCAGTATTTT. The chain couples TRBV6-1 to TRBJ2-3; no firm D call. Germline loops: CDR1 MNHNS, CDR2 SASEGT. The CDR3 spans 16 residues. V dropped 6 bases and J dropped 1 base, with 17 bases sitting between them.

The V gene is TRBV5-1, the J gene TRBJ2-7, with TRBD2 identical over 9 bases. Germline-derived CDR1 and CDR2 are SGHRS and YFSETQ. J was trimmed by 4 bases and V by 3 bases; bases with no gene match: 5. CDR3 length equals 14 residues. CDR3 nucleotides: TGCGCCAGCAGCTCCACTAGCGGGCAGTACGAGCAGTACTTC. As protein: CASSSTSGQYEQYF.

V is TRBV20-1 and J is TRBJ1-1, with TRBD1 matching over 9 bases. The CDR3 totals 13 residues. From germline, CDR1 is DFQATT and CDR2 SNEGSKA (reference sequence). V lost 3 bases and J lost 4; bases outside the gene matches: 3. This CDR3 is CSARKDRGTEAFF. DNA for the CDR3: TGCAGTGCTAGGAAGGACAGGGGCACTGAAGCTTTCTTT.

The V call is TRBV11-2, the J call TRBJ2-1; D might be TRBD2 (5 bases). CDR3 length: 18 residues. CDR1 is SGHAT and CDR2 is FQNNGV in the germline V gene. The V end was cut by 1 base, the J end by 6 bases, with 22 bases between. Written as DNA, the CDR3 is TGTGCCAGCAGCTTAGCCCGCTGGAGAGGGAGCGGTGGCAATGAGCAGTTCTTC. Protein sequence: CASSLARWRGSGGNEQFF.

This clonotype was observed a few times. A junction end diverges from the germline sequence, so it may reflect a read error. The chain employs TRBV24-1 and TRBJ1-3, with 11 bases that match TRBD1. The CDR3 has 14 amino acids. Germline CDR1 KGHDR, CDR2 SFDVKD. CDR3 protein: CAPRGGQGVNTIYF. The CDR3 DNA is TGTGCCCCCAGGGGGGGACAGGGGGTCAACACCATATATTTT.

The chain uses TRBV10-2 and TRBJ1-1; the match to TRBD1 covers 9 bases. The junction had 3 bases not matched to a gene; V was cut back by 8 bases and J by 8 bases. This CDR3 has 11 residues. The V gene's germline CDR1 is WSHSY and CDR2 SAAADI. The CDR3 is CASRDRGEAFF. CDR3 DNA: TGCGCCAGCCGCGACAGGGGGGAAGCTTTCTTT.

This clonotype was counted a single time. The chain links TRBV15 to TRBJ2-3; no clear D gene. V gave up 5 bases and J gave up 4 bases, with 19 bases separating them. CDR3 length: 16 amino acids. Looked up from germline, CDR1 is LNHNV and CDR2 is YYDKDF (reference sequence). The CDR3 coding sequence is TGTGCCACCAGCCCCAATCCCCAGCTAGGTTCAGATACGCAGTATTTT. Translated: CATSPNPQLGSDTQYF.

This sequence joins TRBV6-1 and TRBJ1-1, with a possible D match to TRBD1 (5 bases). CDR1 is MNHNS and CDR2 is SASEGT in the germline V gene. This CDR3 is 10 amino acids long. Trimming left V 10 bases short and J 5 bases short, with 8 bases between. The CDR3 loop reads CATRVTEAFF. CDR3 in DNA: TGTGCCACCAGGGTGACTGAAGCTTTCTTT.

CDR3: CASSTLDSQETQYF. The DNA of the CDR3 is TGTGCCAGTAGTACTTTGGACAGCCAAGAGACCCAGTACTTC. The rearrangement uses TRBV19 and TRBJ2-5, with D possibly being TRBD1 (6 bases). CDR1 and CDR2 (germline): LNHDA, SQIVND (reference sequence). This CDR3 contains 14 residues. Between the trimmed V and J ends, which lost 4 bases and 1 base, there was a span of 10 bases.

This chain's CDR3 is CASSQEAGARTDTQYF. CDR3 DNA sequence: TGTGCCAGCAGCCAAGAAGCCGGGGCGCGCACAGATACGCAGTATTTT. This rearrangement joins TRBV4-2 to TRBJ2-3, with D perhaps TRBD1 or TRBD2 (5 bases each). Trimming stripped 0 bases from V and 1 base from J, with 11 bases between. The CDR3 spans 16 residues. Germline V gives CDR1 LGHNA, CDR2 YNFKEQ.

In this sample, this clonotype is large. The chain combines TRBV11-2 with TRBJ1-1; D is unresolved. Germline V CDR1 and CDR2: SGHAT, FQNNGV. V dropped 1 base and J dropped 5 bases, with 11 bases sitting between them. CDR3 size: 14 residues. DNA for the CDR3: TGTGCCAGCAGCTTAGTGGGGTTCCAAACTGAAGCTTTCTTT. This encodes CASSLVGFQTEAFF.